This T cell receptor beta chain appears in the sequencing data of a study of blood T cell repertoires in COVID-19 (TCRdb year 2020). At the level of the whole study: Collaborator samples came from the United States, Italy and Spain and covered acute and convalescent phases of COVID-19. The material from the prospective study consisted of cDNA or gDNA derived from T cells, B-cell-depleted T cells, or PBMCs. Subjects who had been exposed to COVID-19, were actively infected with it, or had recovered from it provided the deeply sampled blood TCRbeta repertoires that made up the dataset. The repertoires were released in a freely available public database intended as a resource for research on the immune response to SARS-CoV-2. The sample metadata nearly always contained a de-identified subject ID, COVID-19 status, age in years and sex. Where available, HLA class I and class II types were obtained from metadata supplied by the sample provider rather than from assay-based typing. Samples came from the ongoing ImmuneRACE study (first 160 participants) plus 1,254 subjects from 6 global collaborators. Overall study outcomes, separate from this receptor: How much clinical and demographic metadata was included differed by source and by participant, and the metadata was provided uncurated.

About this clone itself: Its recognized antigen is unknown. No much larger clonotype is one base removed from it; base qualities were not supplied.

The immunoSEQ Assay, a bias-controlled multiplex PCR, was used to amplify TCRbeta CDR3 regions from genomic DNA. The study's own analysis went as follows. The number of nucleated cells in each sample was estimated from the amplification of reference gene primers within the assay. To quantify the absolute abundance of each unique TCRbeta CDR3 rearrangement, sequence reads were collapsed and filtered. Productive Simpson clonality was computed per sample as the square root of Simpson's diversity index over productive rearrangements. Not all clones reach the TCRdb copy of this immuneACCESS table, which keeps in-frame sequences only. Checked studies attribute under half of the gap to unresolved V genes and leave the rest unexplained. D and trimming come from the DNA, and the V and J calls and clone size come from that table. The sample table contains some 200,000 clones; only one count was recorded for just under 90% of them. In total, the top ten clones hold 0.88% of the sample.

Another Seattle source contributed samples from volunteer blood donors who had recovered from COVID-19. Collaborating institutions collected whole blood in K2EDTA tubes following their own protocols. Collaborator samples were shipped for TCRbeta analysis as frozen whole blood, isolated PBMCs, or DNA extracted from either sample type. CDR3 length: 18 amino acids, cysteine to phenylalanine. Here the CDR3 DNA is all that survives: 54 bases in frame from base 1. Germline trimming amounts to 2 bases on V and 4 bases on J, with 11 as the count of junction bases outside the gene matches. CDR1 and CDR2 (LGHDT, YNNKEL) derive from the germline V gene (reference sequence).

The rearranged segments are TRBV3-1 (or the pseudogene TRBV3-2) and TRBJ1-4; 9 bases in between match TRBD1. Specimen: peripheral blood. The receptor was derived from a woman aged 18-30 years who had recovered from COVID-19. The CDR3 here reads CASSQRTTGGADNEKLFF. The DNA reads TGTGCCAGCAGCCAACGCACCACAGGGGGCGCTGATAATGAAAAACTGTTTTTT.